One and the same sample provided the 8 T cell receptor beta chains below, sequenced in a study of T cell clonality in common variable immunodeficiency. General study results and limits: Reportedly, TCR beta sequences from common variable immunodeficiency showed fewer deletions and N-nucleotide insertions.

No cognate antigen is known for these TCRs. Libraries were prepared by immunoSEQ multiplex PCR; TCRdb keeps only in-frame clonotypes and omits some of them. The sample yields some 25,000 clones, without any singletons. Sequenced material: peripheral blood mononuclear cells. The origin of the receptors is a human donor with common variable immunodeficiency.

This clone was observed many times. The CDR3 end is not reached by the read, which stops 3 residues before it; the germline J gene fills it in. The chain links TRBV5-4 to TRBJ1-4; weak D call: TRBD1 (6 bases). Germline V lookup: CDR1 SGHNT, CDR2 YYREEE (reference sequence). Between the trimmed V and J ends, which lost 7 bases and 8 bases, there was a span of 21 bases. CDR3 length: 15 amino acids. The CDR3 is CASSSGGQGGEKLFF. The DNA read from the CDR3 is TGTGCCAGCTCATCGGGGGGCCAGGGTGGGGAAAAA.

Within the sample, this clone is medium-sized. From the germline J gene comes the end of the CDR3, since the read stops 3 residues before it. The chain recombines TRBV15 with TRBJ2-1, with D possibly matching TRBD2 (5 bases). Germline CDR1 LNHNV, CDR2 YYDKDF (reference sequence). V dropped 0 bases and J dropped 7 bases, with 22 bases sitting between them. The CDR3 is 18 residues long. The CDR3 protein is CATSRDRWSAGYSNEQFF. CDR3 bases read: TGTGCCACCAGCAGAGATCGGTGGAGCGCGGGTTATAGTAATGAG. The full variable domain, rest sourced from reference TRBV15 and TRBJ2-1, is DAMVIQNPRYQVTQFGKPVTLSCSQTLNHNVMYWYQQKSSQAPKLLFHYYDKDFNNEADTPDNFQSRRPNTSFCFLDIRSPGLGDTAMYLCATSRDRWSAGYSNEQFFGPGTRLTVL.

This clone was picked up many times. Read coverage stops 3 residues before the CDR3 terminus; the germline J gene supplies the remainder. The rearrangement links TRBV19 to TRBJ2-5; D is perhaps TRBD2 (6 bases). V lost 4 bases and J 1 base, leaving 13 bases between the germline ends. The CDR3 extends over 15 amino acids. Per the germline V gene, CDR1 is LNHDA and CDR2 is SQIVND (reference sequence). The CDR3 spells CASSSTGTGQETQYF. Partial CDR3 DNA: TGTGCCAGTAGTAGCACCGGGACTGGCCAAGAGACC.

This clone was counted between two and nine times. The read halts 3 residues ahead of the CDR3 end, with the missing end drawn from the germline J gene. This chain connects TRBV18 to TRBJ1-3; D gene unclear. Germline loops: CDR1 KGHSH, CDR2 LQKENI. The CDR3 has 15 residues. The V end lost 3 bases, the J end lost 0 bases, and 9 bases lay between the germline ends. The CDR3 bases that were read are TGTGCCAGCTCACCGGAGGGCAGCTCTGGAAACACC. It yields the protein CASSPEGSSGNT. The whole CDR3 is CASSPEGSSGNTIYF.

This clone has a handful of counts. The covered CDR3 bases are TGTGCCAGCAGCTTATGGGGGGTCTCCGGGGAG. This codes for CASSLWGVSGE. The CDR3 as a whole reads CASSLWGVSGELFF. V gene TRBV13 combines with J gene TRBJ2-2; tentatively, D is TRBD2 (6 bases). The CDR3 end lies 3 residues beyond the end of the read and is filled in from the germline J gene. Trimming removed 2 bases at V and 6 bases at J, with 10 bases between. The CDR3 runs 14 residues. CDR1 is PRHDT and CDR2 is FYEKMQ in the germline V gene (reference sequence).

A few counts support this clone. From the germline J gene comes the end of the CDR3, since the read stops 3 residues before it. The chain is built from TRBV20-1 and TRBJ2-5; 14 nucleotides line up with TRBD2. CDR1 and CDR2 from the germline V gene are DFQATT and SNEGSKA (reference sequence). The CDR3 extends over 15 amino acids. The V and J ends lost 6 bases and 5 bases, in that order; junction bases with no gene match: 8. CDR3 bases read: TGCAGTGCACTCCGACTAGCGGGAGGGCAGGAGACC. Its protein is CSALRLAGGQET. The entire CDR3 is CSALRLAGGQETQYF.

About this clone: From the germline J gene comes the end of the CDR3, since the read stops 3 residues before it. This chain uses TRBV5-1 with TRBJ2-3; 12 bases are shared with TRBD2. The V gene's germline CDR1 is SGHRS and CDR2 YFSETQ. The CDR3 runs 16 residues. The V and J ends lost 4 bases and 2 bases, in that order; junction bases with no gene match: 5. The sequenced part of the CDR3 DNA is TGCGCCAGCAGCCCTGGACTAGCGGGGACCACAGATACG. Residues: CASSPGLAGTTDT. The entire CDR3 sequence reads CASSPGLAGTTDTQYF.

As regards this clone: Read coverage stops 3 residues before the CDR3 terminus; the germline J gene supplies the remainder. The rearrangement uses TRBV30 and TRBJ1-1; no definite D call. Deletions cut 2 bases from V and 1 base from J, with 11 bases between. CDR1 and CDR2 from the germline V gene are GTSNPN and SVGIG (reference sequence). This CDR3 is built from 14 residues. The CDR3 spells CAWSLWAGNTEAFF. CDR3 DNA (partial): TGTGCCTGGAGTCTATGGGCAGGGAACACTGAA.